Sequencing of this T cell receptor (beta chain) was carried out in a study of shared T cell receptors in the human thymus. CDR1 is GTSNPN, CDR2 SVGIG, per germline (reference sequence). V lost 4 bases and J lost 1; bases outside the gene matches: 6. This CDR3 region has 14 residues. This table comes from immunoSEQ multiplex PCR, and its TCRdb copy is limited to in-frame clones, with some not included. The profile covers hundreds of thousands of clones, with 70% to 90% appearing a single time and more than 0.01% taken by the ten largest. This sample also belongs to another study, concerning human thymus T cells. That work states: Donation was from healthy Finnish infants who were having corrective surgery that addressed congenital heart defects. Resections removed during corrective heart surgery provided the thymus tissue used. Thymic and blood repertoires seemed to show skewed V and J gene use.

This TCR derives from a girl in the first two years of life with a congenital heart defect. Material for sequencing was thymocytes. The chain couples TRBV30 to TRBJ1-1; 7 bases fit TRBD1. Written as DNA, the CDR3 is TGTGCCTGGAAGACAGGGACCTGGAACACTGAAGCTTTCTTT. Translated, it gives CAWKTGTWNTEAFF.